This T cell receptor (beta chain) was found in a study of blood T cell repertoires in COVID-19 (dated by TCRdb to about 2020). Study-level background: The collaborator samples originated in the United States, Italy and Spain and spanned the acute and convalescent phases of COVID-19. The prospective study material was composed of cDNA or gDNA derived from T cells, B-cell-depleted T cells, or PBMCs. The dataset comprised deeply sampled blood TCRbeta repertoires from subjects exposed to, actively infected with, or recovered from COVID-19. The repertoires were released in a freely available public database intended as a resource for research on the immune response to SARS-CoV-2. Samples came from the ongoing ImmuneRACE study (first 160 participants) plus 1,254 subjects from 6 global collaborators. The sample metadata nearly always contained a de-identified subject ID, COVID-19 status, age in years and sex. Where available, HLA class I and class II types were taken from metadata supplied by the sample provider and were not determined by assay-based typing. Summary of the overall study and its limitations: The amount of clinical and demographic metadata varied by source and participant and was provided uncurated.

Whole blood was collected in K2EDTA tubes by collaborating institutions according to the institutions' own protocols. For TCRbeta analysis, collaborators shipped samples as frozen whole blood, isolated PBMCs, or DNA extracted from either of those sample types. CDR3 length: 17 amino acids, cysteine to phenylalanine. The entry retains the CDR3 DNA only, 51 bases that are in frame from base 1. Sequences MGHRA (CDR1) and YSYEKL (CDR2) are obtained from the germline V gene. Compared with germline, V lacks 4 bases and J lacks 4 bases; bases without a gene match: 10. This clone was seen a single time. It lacks a known antigen. No per-base quality is available; no much larger clone lies one base away. TCRbeta CDR3 regions were amplified from genomic DNA using the immunoSEQ Assay, a bias-controlled multiplex PCR. Processing in the source paper ran as follows. Within the assay, amplification of reference gene primers was used to estimate how many nucleated cells each sample contained. Sequence reads were collapsed and filtered to measure the absolute abundance of every unique TCRbeta CDR3 rearrangement. For each sample, productive Simpson clonality was calculated by taking the square root of Simpson's diversity index across productive rearrangements. Not all clones reach the TCRdb copy of this immuneACCESS table, which keeps in-frame sequences only. Checked studies attribute under half of the gap to unresolved V genes and leave the rest unexplained. That table gives V, J and clone size, and the DNA gave D and trimming. The sample table records more than 150,000 clones; roughly four fifths of these occur just once. The ten largest make up 13% to 15% of the sample.

Recombination linked TRBV4-1 to TRBJ1-3, with 10 junctional bases fitting TRBD1. The TCR was taken from a man aged 25-45 years with active or convalescent COVID-19. Sequencing input: peripheral blood. The encoded CDR3 is CASSREDRGLGGNTIYF. The base sequence is TGCGCCAGCAGCCGAGAAGACAGGGGGCTAGGGGGAAACACCATATATTTT.